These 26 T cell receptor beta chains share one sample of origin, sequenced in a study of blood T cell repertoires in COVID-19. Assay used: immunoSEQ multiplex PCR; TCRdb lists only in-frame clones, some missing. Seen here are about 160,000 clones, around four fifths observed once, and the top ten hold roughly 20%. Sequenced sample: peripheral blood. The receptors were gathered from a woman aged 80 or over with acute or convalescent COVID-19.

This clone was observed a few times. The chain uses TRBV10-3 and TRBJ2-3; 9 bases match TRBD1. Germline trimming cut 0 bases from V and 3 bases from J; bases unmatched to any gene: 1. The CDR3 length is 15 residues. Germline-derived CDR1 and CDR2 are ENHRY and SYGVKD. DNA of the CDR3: TGTGCCATCAGTGAGTCGGACAGGGGAACAGATACGCAGTATTTT. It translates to CAISESDRGTDTQYF.

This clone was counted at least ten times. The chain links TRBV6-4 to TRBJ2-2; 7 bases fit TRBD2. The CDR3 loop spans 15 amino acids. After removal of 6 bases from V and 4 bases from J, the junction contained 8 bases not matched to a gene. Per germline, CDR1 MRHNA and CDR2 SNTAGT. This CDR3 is CASSPRGESTGELFF. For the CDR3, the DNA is TGTGCCAGCAGCCCTCGGGGGGAGAGCACCGGGGAGCTGTTTTTT.

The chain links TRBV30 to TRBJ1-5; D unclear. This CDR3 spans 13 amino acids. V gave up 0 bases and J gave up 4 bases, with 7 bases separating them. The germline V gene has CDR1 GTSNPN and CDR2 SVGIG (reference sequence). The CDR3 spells CAWSVLKNQPQHF. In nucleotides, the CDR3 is TGTGCCTGGAGTGTACTCAAAAATCAGCCCCAGCATTTT.

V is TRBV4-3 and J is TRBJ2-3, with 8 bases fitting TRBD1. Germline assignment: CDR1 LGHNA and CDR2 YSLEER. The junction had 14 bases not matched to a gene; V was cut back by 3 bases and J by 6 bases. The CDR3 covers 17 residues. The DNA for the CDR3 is TGCGCCAGCAGCCACACCTCCCAGGGGGCTTCCGCCGATACGCAGTATTTT. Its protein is CASSHTSQGASADTQYF.

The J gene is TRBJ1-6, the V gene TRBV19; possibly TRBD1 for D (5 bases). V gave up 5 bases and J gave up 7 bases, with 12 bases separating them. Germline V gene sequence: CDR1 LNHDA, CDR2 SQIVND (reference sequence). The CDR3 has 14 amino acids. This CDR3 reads CASSPRGPNSPLHF. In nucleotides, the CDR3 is TGTGCCAGTAGTCCGCGGGGACCAAATTCACCCCTCCACTTT.

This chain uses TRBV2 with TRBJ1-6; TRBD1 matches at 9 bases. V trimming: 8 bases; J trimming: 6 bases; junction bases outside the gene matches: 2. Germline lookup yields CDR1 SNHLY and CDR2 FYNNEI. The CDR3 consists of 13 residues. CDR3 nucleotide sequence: TGTGCCAGCGCGGGACAGGGTAATTCACCCCTCCACTTT. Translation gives CASAGQGNSPLHF.

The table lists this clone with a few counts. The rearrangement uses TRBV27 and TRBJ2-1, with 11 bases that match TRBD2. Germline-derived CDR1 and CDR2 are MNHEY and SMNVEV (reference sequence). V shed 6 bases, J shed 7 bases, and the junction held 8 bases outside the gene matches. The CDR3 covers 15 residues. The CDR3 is CASRRPGLAVNEQFF. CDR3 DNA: TGTGCCAGCAGAAGACCGGGACTAGCGGTTAATGAGCAGTTCTTC.

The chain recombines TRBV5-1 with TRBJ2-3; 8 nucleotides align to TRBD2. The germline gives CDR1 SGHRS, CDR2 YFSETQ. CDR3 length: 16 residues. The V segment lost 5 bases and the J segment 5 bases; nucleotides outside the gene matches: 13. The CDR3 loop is CASSFGSGGRGDTQYF. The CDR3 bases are TGCGCCAGCAGTTTTGGTTCGGGAGGGCGTGGAGATACGCAGTATTTT.

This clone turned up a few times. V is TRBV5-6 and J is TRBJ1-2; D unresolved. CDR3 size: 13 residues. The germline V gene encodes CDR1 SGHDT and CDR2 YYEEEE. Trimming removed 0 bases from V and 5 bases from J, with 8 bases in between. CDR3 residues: CASSLESFYGYTF. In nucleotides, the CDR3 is TGTGCCAGCAGCTTGGAATCGTTTTATGGCTACACCTTC.

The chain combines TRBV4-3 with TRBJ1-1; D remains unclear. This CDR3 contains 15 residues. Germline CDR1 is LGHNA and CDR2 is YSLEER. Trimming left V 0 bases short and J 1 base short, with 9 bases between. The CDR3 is CASSQEAGWNTEAFF. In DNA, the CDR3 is TGCGCCAGCAGCCAAGAAGCAGGTTGGAACACTGAAGCTTTCTTT.

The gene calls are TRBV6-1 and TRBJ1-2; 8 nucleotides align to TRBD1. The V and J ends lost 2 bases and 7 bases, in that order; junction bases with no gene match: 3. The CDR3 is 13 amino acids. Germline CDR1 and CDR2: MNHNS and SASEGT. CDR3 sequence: CASSENTGGGYTF. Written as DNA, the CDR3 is TGTGCCAGCAGTGAAAATACAGGGGGTGGCTACACCTTC.

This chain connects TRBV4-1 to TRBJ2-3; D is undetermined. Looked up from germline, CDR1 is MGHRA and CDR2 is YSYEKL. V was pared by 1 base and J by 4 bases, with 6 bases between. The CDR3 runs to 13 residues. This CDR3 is CASSQVVADTQYF. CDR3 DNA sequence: TGCGCCAGCAGCCAAGTCGTCGCAGATACGCAGTATTTT.

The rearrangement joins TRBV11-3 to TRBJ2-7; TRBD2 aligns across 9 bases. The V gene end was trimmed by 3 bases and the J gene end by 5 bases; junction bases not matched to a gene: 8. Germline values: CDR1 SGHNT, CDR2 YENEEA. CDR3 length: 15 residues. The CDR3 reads CASSFSAGGGHEQYF. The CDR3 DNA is TGTGCCAGCAGCTTTTCAGCGGGAGGTGGCCACGAGCAGTACTTC.

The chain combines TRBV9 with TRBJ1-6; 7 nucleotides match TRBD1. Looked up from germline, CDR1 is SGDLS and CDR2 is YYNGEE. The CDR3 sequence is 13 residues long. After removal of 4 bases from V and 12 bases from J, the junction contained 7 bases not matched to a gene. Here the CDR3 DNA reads TGTGCCAGCAGCACCAGGGACAGACTACCCCTCCACTTT. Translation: CASSTRDRLPLHF.

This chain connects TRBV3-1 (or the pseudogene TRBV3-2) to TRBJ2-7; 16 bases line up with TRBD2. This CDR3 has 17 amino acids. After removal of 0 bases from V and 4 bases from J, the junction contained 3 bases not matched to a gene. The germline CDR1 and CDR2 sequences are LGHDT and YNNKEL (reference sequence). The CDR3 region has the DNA TGTGCCAGCAGCCAAGAGGGGACTAGCGGGAGGGTTTACGAGCAGTACTTC. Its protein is CASSQEGTSGRVYEQYF.

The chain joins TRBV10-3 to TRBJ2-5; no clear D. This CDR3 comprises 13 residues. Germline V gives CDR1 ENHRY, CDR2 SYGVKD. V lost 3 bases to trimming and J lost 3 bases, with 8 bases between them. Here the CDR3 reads CAISDMAEETQYF. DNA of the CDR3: TGTGCCATCAGTGATATGGCGGAAGAGACCCAGTACTTC.

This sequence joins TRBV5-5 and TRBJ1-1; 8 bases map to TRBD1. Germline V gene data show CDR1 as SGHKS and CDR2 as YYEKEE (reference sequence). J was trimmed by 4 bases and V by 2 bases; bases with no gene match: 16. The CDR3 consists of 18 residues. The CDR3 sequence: CASSLITPGGALVTEAFF. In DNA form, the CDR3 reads TGTGCCAGCAGCTTAATTACCCCAGGGGGCGCCTTGGTCACTGAAGCTTTCTTT.

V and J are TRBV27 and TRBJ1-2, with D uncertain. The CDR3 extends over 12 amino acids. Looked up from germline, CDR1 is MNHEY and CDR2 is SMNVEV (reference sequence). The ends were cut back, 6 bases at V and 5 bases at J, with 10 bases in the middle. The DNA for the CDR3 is TGTGCCAGCAGGAGATATGGTTATGGCTACACCTTC. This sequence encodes CASRRYGYGYTF.

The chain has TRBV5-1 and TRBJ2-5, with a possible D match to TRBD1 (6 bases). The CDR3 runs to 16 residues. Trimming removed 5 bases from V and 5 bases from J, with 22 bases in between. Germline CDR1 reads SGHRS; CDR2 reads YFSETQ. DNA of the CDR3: TGCGCCAGCAGACCCTTTGGACAGTCTATTATGGAGACCCAGTACTTC. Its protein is CASRPFGQSIMETQYF.

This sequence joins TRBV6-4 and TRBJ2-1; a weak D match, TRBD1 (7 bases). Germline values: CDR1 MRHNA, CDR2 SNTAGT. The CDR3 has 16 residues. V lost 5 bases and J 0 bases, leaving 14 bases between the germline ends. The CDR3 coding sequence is TGTGCCAGCAGTCAACTCAGGGGGGACTCCTACAATGAGCAGTTCTTC. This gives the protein CASSQLRGDSYNEQFF.

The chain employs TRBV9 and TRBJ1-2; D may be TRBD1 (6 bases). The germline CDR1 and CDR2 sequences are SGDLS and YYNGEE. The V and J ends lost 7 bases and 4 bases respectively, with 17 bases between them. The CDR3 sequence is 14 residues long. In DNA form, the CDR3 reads TGTGCCAGCTCCAGTGATCAGGGGATCTATGGCTACACCTTC. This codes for CASSSDQGIYGYTF.

DNA of the CDR3: TGTGCCAGTAGTACGACGGGACTAGCGGGAGCCTACGAGCAGTACTTC. This gives the protein CASSTTGLAGAYEQYF. This sequence joins TRBV19 and TRBJ2-7; TRBD2 aligns across 14 bases. Germline CDR1 and CDR2: LNHDA and SQIVND (reference sequence). The CDR3 has 16 residues. Trimming removed 4 bases from V and 2 bases from J; junction bases left unmatched: 4.

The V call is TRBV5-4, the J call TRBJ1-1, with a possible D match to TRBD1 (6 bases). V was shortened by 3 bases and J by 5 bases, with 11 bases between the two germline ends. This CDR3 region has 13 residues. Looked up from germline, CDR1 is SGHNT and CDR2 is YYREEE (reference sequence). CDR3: CASSYTGNTEAFF. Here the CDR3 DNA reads TGTGCCAGCAGCTATACAGGGAATACTGAAGCTTTCTTT.

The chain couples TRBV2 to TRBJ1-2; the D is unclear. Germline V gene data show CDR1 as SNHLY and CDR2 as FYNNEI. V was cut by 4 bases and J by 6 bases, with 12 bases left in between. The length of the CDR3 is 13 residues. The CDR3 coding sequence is TGTGCCAGCAGTGGACTGGGTCCGAATGGCTACACCTTC. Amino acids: CASSGLGPNGYTF.

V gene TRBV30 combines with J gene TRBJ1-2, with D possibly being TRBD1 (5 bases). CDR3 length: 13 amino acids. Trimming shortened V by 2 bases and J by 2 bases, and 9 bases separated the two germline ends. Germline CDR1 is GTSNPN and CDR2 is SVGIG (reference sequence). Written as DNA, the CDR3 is TGTGCCTGGAGTCAATCAGGGAACTATGGCTACACCTTC. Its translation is CAWSQSGNYGYTF.

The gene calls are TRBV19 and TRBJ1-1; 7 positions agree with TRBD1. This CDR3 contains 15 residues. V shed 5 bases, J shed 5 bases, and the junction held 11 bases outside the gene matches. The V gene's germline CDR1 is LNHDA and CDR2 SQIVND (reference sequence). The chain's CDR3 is CASSDYDRVGTEAFF. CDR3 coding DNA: TGTGCCAGTAGTGATTATGACAGGGTTGGGACTGAAGCTTTCTTT.